This T cell receptor beta chain was captured in a study of OX40 agonist ivuxolimab in advanced cancers. Only in-frame clones appear in the TCRdb table, and some are missing; sequencing was by immunoSEQ multiplex PCR. The table includes fewer than 35,000 clones, about 86% detected once. Per the germline V gene, CDR1 is SGDLS and CDR2 is YYNGEE. The ends were cut back, 4 bases at V and 2 bases at J, with 19 bases in the middle. The CDR3 is made up of 16 amino acids. The V call is TRBV9, the J call TRBJ2-7, with a weak D call TRBD1 (5 bases). This clonotype originated in an adult with an advanced solid tumor such as melanoma, head and neck, liver or kidney cancer. This material consisted of CD4+ or CD8+ T cells sorted from blood, taken in a trial of the OX40 agonist ivuxolimab. CDR3 coding DNA: TGTGCCAGCAGCCTTTCCATCCTACCAGGGACCTACGAGCAGTACTTC. It is translated as CASSLSILPGTYEQYF. The full variable domain, rest sourced from reference TRBV9 and TRBJ2-7, is DSGVTQTPKHLITATGQRVTLRCSPRSGDLSVYWYQQSLDQGLQFLIQYYNGEERAKGNILERFSAQQFPDLHSELNLSSLELGDSALYFCASSLSILPGTYEQYFGPGTRLTVT.